This record concerns one TCR beta chain sequence. Its antigen is not yet known. Per-base qualities were not stored, and no clone one base away is much larger. From the cysteine up to the phenylalanine, the CDR3 has a length of 14 residues. This entry keeps only the CDR3 DNA: 42 bases, framed from base 1. CDR1 and CDR2 (DFQATT, SNEGSKA) derive from the germline V gene (reference sequence). The library was made by 5' RACE. Sequencing used an Illumina HiSeq 2500. A second PCR of roughly 7 to 11 cycles was performed with a sample-barcoded 5' primer and a J-beta primer mix. A unique molecular identifier was introduced onto each TCR beta cDNA molecule by a template-switch 5' adaptor carrying 12 random nucleotides. Each sample yielded at least 2.5 million CDR3-containing paired-end reads. All of the RNA was converted into first-strand cDNA using the Mint cDNA synthesis kit, with a TRBC-specific oligonucleotide serving as the primer. Following uracil-DNA glycosylase treatment, all cDNA underwent a first 18-cycle PCR with the universal primers M1SS and BC2_uni_R. The original methods were these. For normalization, 1 million high-quality reads were randomly selected from each sample, with every read carrying a distinct molecular identifier. Instead of being binned into consensus sequences, reads that shared molecular identifiers were thrown out. MiTCR, with a Q25 quality threshold and the strictest error-elimination algorithm, was used for CDR3 identification, clonotype clustering and error correction. A nonparametric unseen species model with Euler transformation was used to estimate lower-bound total TCR beta diversity. TCRdb redid the processing of the public reads, applying fastp at Q25 and MiXCR, and retained in-frame beta chains. Each entry merges the rows of one CDR3 protein and shows their most common DNA and genes. TCRdb, rather than the study authors, made the V and J calls. The sample contains 700,000 to 850,000 distinct CDR3 sequences, about 36% of them found a single time. The ten largest clones represent 10% to 15% of the sample.

The donors were roughly 39 Caucasian individuals from Russia, aged about 6 to 100 years, who were systemically healthy. About 9.1 milliliters of peripheral blood were collected from each donor into EDTA-treated Vacutainer tubes. Ficoll-Paque density-gradient centrifugation was used to isolate PBMCs, with at least 6 million per sample. Total RNA, at least 5.5 micrograms per sample, was extracted from PBMCs with Trizol reagent. For every donor, flow cytometry on a PBMC aliquot measured the percentage of naive CD45RAhigh/CD27high T cells. This sample was included in a study of blood T cells in healthy people across ages (dated by TCRdb to the mid-2010s). In terms of the full investigation: In model experiments, roughly one uniquely barcoded TCR beta cDNA molecule per two T cells was captured by template switching. To track age-related changes in TCR beta repertoire diversity, the study relied on deep sequencing normalized with unique cDNA molecular identifiers. Four age groups were formed from the donors: young (average 16 years), middle-aged (approximately 40), aged (approximately 60) and long-lived (roughly 88). To avoid experimental bias, donors of different ages were randomly spread across the sequencing lanes. For two donors (one aged 18 to 29 and one aged 80 or older), the study analyzed two additional independent replicas of 1 million unique cDNA reads from the same blood draw.

The study at large found these results: Compared with the aged group, the long-lived group had more naive CD4+ T cells, fewer expanded clones and increased TCR diversity, suggesting age selection. Estimates of total diversity from one million sequenced T cells were regarded as lower bounds and underestimates. Bulk unsorted PBMC profiling prevented conclusive comparison of naive and antigen-experienced compartments. There was a strong correlation between observed TCR beta diversity and the percentage of naive T cells measured by flow cytometry. Observed TCR beta diversity per million T cells fell roughly linearly with age, and a significant reduction was already apparent by age around 40. Because donor CMV infection status was unknown, age-related changes in expanded clonotypes were potentially confounded.

The chain joins TRBV20-1 to TRBJ2-4, and TRBD1 may be the D gene, going by 6 matching bases. The DNA matches TRBJ2-7 better at its end, which makes the J call doubtful. The receptor was derived from a young man in good health. Sample: blood. CDR3 reads: CSARDARGWGEQYF. The DNA sequence follows: TGCAGTGCTAGAGATGCCAGGGGATGGGGCGAGCAGTACTTC.